The present entry profiles one T cell receptor beta chain with its context. Its antigen is unknown. This record belongs to a study of T-cell memory formation after mild COVID-19. Overall study: TCR clusters were mostly confined to one donor each.

Germline-derived CDR1 and CDR2 are SSHAT and FNYEAQ (reference sequence). V was clipped by 5 bases and J by 1 base; unmatched bases: 4. The CDR3 sequence is 15 residues long. Study results and caveats: Contracting CD8+ clones were enriched in EMRA, CD4+ mainly in CM and EM.

Using its own MiXCR run on the 5' RACE reads, TCRdb lists one record per CDR3 protein. The sample holds hundreds of thousands of distinct CDR3 sequences, about 20% seen once. This clonotype originated in an adult woman who had mild COVID-19 (a few samples of this study predate the infection). Cell type and time point are not known. What was sequenced was PBMCs or a T cell subset sorted from them (not recorded which). The V gene is TRBV7-7, the J gene TRBJ2-1; 8 bases align to TRBD2. The CDR3 loop reads CASSPAGGSYNEQFF. The CDR3 DNA sequence: TGTGCCAGCAGCCCCGCGGGGGGATCCTACAATGAGCAGTTCTTC.